The sequence of this T cell receptor beta chain was determined in a study of regulatory and conventional T cells in RAG deficiency (dated by TCRdb to about 2017). Looking at the study overall: To compare the diversity and composition of the repertoires of Treg, conventional CD4+ and CD8+ T cells between RAG-deficient patients and healthy controls, the study applied high-throughput TCR beta sequencing. The paper's findings and limits, for the study overall: Shorter CDR3 lengths were found in all patient T-cell subsets, and >85% Treg-Tconv repertoire overlap at nucleotide and amino acid level was observed in Omenn syndrome patients. Compared with control T-cell subpopulations, the RAG-deficient patients had markedly lower Shannon entropy and higher Simpson indices. Compared with controls, Omenn syndrome and CID/AS patients had about 99-fold fewer unique TCR beta sequences in Treg cells, whereas the reduction in the other subsets was around 9.4-fold. Some T-cell subset analyses were not performed for some subjects. In Omenn syndrome patients, sorted CD25-high CD127-low cells may represent peripherally activated cells rather than bona fide Treg cells.

The method behind the library was the immunoSEQ multiplex PCR assay. Genomic DNA from the sorted T-cell subsets was used to amplify and sequence rearranged TCR beta chain products. In the original analysis: Shannon entropy and Simpson indices were used to measure the diversity of productive TCR beta rearrangements in each repertoire. Clonal expansion was assessed using the summed frequency of the 100 most abundant productive TCR beta clonotypes among total reads. The TRB repertoires were evaluated with a self-reactivity index based on amino acid usage at CDR3beta positions 6 and 7. Two-way ANOVA was used for repertoire analyses, and Student t or Mann-Whitney tests were used for flow cytometric analyses. The immuneACCESS repertoire file appears here via TCRdb, limited to in-frame rearrangements. These files lack a portion of the clones; in checked studies, under half of the deficit traces to unresolved V genes, and the cause of the others is not known. The V and J calls and the clone size are those of that table, but D and trimming were determined from the DNA. Across this sample there are approximately 10,000 clones, with approximately 94% seen only once. 1.3% to 1.5% of the sample rests with the top ten.

A note on this clone: Its antigen is not yet known. Base qualities are missing; no much larger clone stands one base away.

The CDR3 numbers 15 residues from cysteine through phenylalanine. Kept here is only the CDR3 DNA, which spans 45 bases and is read in frame from base 1. From the germline V gene, CDR1 is SGHVS and CDR2 is FNYEAQ. The junction shows trimming of 0 bases on V and 3 bases on J, plus 9 bases between the germline ends. Before genomic DNA extraction, regulatory T cells were purified from blood as CD4+CD25-high CD127-low cells. Repertoire analyses used under 10 healthy control donors as the comparison group. The data were also submitted as part of a second study, on regulatory T cells. In that second paper, the authors write: The multiplex PCR relied on 52 forward TRBV primers and 13 reverse TRBJ primers, and amplification bias was corrected through assay-based and computational methods. Patient repertoires showed restricted unique TRB V-J pairs and skewed V and J gene usage, most marked in regulatory T cells. T-cell receptor beta repertoires of sorted regulatory, conventional CD4+ and CD8+ T cells were compared between CD3G-deficient patients and healthy controls. Peripheral blood mononuclear cells were isolated by Ficoll density separation. Within the immunoSEQ assay, multiplex PCR amplified rearranged TRB loci from genomic DNA. TRB amplicons were sequenced using an Illumina HiSeq platform. Raw sequences were error-filtered and aligned to reference gene sequences by custom algorithms, then analyzed with the immunoSEQ online tools. The frequencies of productive and nonproductive TRB rearrangements were evaluated among unique sequences as well as among total sequences. For group comparisons, t tests, Mann-Whitney tests or two-way ANOVA were performed in Prism software.

The receptor chain draws on TRBV7-6 and TRBJ1-3; no D gene can be assigned with confidence. The receptor's source is a human donor in good health. Material: CD127- CD25+ CD4+ Tregs sorted from blood. The DNA sequence reads TGTGCCAGCAGCTTAGCGCGGGCCGGTGGAAACACCATATATTTT. The resulting protein is CASSLARAGGNTIYF. The full variable domain, with segments outside the CDR3 supplied by the reference TRBV7-6 and TRBJ1-3 proteins, appears as GAGVSQSPRYKVTKRGQDVALRCDPISGHVSLYWYRQALGQGPEFLTYFNYEAQQDKSGLPNDRFSAERPEGSISTLTIQRTEQRDSAMYRCASSLARAGGNTIYFGEGSWLTVV.